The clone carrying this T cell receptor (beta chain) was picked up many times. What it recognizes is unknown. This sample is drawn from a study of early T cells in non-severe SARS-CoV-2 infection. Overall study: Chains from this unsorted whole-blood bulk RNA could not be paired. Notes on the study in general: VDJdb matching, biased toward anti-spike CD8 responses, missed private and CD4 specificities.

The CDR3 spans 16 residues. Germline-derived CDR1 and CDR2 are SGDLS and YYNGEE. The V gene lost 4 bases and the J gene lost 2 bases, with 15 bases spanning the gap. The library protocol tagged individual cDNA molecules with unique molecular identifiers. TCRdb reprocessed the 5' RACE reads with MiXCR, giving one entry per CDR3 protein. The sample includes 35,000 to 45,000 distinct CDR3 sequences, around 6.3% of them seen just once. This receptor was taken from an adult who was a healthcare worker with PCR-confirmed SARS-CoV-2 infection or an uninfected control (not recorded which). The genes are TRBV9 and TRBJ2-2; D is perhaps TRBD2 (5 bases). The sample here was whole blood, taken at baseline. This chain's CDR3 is CASSSPGGANTGELFF. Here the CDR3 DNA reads TGTGCCAGCAGCTCCCCCGGAGGCGCTAACACCGGGGAGCTGTTTTTT.